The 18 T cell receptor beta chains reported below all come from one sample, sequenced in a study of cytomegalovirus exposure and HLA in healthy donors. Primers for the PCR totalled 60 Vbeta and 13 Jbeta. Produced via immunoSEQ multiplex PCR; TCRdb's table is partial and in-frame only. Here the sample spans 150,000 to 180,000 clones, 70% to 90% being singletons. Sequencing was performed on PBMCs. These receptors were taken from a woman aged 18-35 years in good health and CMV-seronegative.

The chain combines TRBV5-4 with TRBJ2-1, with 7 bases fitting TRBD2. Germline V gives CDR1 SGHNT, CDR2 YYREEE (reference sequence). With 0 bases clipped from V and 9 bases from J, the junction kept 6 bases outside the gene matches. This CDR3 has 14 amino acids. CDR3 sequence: CASSLAWGGREQFF. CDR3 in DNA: TGTGCCAGCAGCTTGGCCTGGGGAGGGCGTGAGCAGTTCTTC.

This CDR3 reads CASGHPGGRRGYTF. The CDR3 DNA sequence: TGTGCTAGTGGCCACCCGGGGGGTCGGCGTGGCTACACCTTC. The chain links TRBV12-5 to TRBJ1-2; possibly TRBD1 for D (5 bases). CDR3 length: 14 residues. Germline CDR1 LGHNT, CDR2 FRNRAP. The V end lost 6 bases, the J end lost 7 bases, and 18 bases lay between the germline ends.

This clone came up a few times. CDR3 nucleotide sequence: TGTGCCAGCTCGCCCCCAGGGCAACCGTACGAGCAGTACTTC. Its translation: CASSPPGQPYEQYF. J is TRBJ2-5 and V is TRBV18; possibly TRBD1 for D (5 bases). TRBJ2-7 matches the DNA end more closely, so the J call is doubtful. Germline assignment: CDR1 KGHSH and CDR2 LQKENI. This CDR3 has 14 residues.

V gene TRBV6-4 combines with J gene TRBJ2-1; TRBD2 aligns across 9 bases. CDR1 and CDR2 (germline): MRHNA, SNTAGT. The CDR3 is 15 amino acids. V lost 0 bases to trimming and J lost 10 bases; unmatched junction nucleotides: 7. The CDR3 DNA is TGTGCCAGCAGTGACTCGTTAGCGGGGGCTTCCGAGCAGTTCTTC. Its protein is CASSDSLAGASEQFF.

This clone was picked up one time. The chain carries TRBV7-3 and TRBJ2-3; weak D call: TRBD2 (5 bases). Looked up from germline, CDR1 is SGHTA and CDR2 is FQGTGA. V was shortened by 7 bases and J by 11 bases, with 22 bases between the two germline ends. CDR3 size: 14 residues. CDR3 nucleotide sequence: TGTGCCAGCAACTCAGGTAGCGATTGGCGGGTGCAGTATTTT. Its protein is CASNSGSDWRVQYF. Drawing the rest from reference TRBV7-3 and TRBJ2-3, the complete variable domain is GAGVSQTPSNKVTEKGKYVELRCDPISGHTALYWYRQSLGQGPEFLIYFQGTGAADDSGLPNDRFFAVRPEGSVSTLKIQRTERGDSAVYLCASNSGSDWRVQYFGPGTRLTVL.

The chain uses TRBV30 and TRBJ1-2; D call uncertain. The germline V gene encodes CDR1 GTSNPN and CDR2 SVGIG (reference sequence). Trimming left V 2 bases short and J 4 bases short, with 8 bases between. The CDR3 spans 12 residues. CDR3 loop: CAWSLSGYGYTF. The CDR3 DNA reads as TGTGCCTGGAGTCTGTCGGGCTATGGCTACACCTTC. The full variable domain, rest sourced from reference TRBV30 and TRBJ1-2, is SQTIHQWPATLVQPVGSPLSLECTVEGTSNPNLYWYRQAAGRGLQLLFYSVGIGQISSEVPQNLSASRPQDRQFILSSKKLLLSDSGFYLCAWSLSGYGYTFGSGTRLTVV.

Written as DNA, the CDR3 is TGTGCCAGCAGGCGGGGCGAGAGGGGCTACACCTTC. Amino acid sequence: CASRRGERGYTF. V gene TRBV6-5 combines with J gene TRBJ1-2; TRBD1 is a possible D gene (5 bases). The CDR3 runs 12 residues. From germline, CDR1 is MNHEY and CDR2 SVGAGI. The V end was cut by 6 bases, the J end by 8 bases, with 13 bases between.

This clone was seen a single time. CDR3 DNA sequence: TGTGCCAGCAGCTCCCGAACGGGGGTGTGGGAGACCCAGTACTTC. This encodes CASSSRTGVWETQYF. The chain joins TRBV7-2 to TRBJ2-5; D might be TRBD2 (6 bases). The V gene's germline CDR1 is SGHTA and CDR2 FQGNSA. This CDR3 has 15 residues. The V end was cut by 4 bases, the J end by 5 bases, with 17 bases between. Supplemented by reference TRBV7-2 and TRBJ2-5, the full variable domain reads GAGVSQSPSNKVTEKGKDVELRCDPISGHTALYWYRQSLGQGLEFLIYFQGNSAPDKSGLPSDRFSAERTGGSVSTLTIQRTQQEDSAVYLCASSSRTGVWETQYFGPGTRLLVL.

The CDR3 region is CASSQGPGGTQYF. Written as DNA, the CDR3 is TGCGCCAGCAGCCAAGGACCCGGGGGGACCCAGTACTTC. The chain joins TRBV4-3 to TRBJ2-5; tentatively, D is TRBD2 (6 bases). Deletions cut 1 base from V and 7 bases from J, with 10 bases between. In germline, CDR1 is LGHNA, CDR2 YSLEER. CDR3 length equals 13 residues.

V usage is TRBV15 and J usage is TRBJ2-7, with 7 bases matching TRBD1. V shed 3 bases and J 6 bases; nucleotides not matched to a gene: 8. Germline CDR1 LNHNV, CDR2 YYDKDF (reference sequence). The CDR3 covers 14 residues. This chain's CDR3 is CATSSTPTGLEQYF. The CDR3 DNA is TGTGCCACCAGCAGTACCCCGACAGGGCTCGAGCAGTACTTC. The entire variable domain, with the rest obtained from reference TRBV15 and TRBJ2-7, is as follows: DAMVIQNPRYQVTQFGKPVTLSCSQTLNHNVMYWYQQKSSQAPKLLFHYYDKDFNNEADTPDNFQSRRPNTSFCFLDIRSPGLGDTAMYLCATSSTPTGLEQYFGPGTRLTVT.

The DNA of the CDR3 is TGTGCCAGCAGTTTTATGGCGACAGCCCCTAGGAATGAGCAGTTCTTC. Amino acid sequence: CASSFMATAPRNEQFF. The chain uses TRBV27 and TRBJ2-1, with D perhaps matching TRBD1 (5 bases). V lost 3 bases and J 7 bases, leaving 19 bases between the germline ends. This CDR3 contains 16 residues. CDR1 is MNHEY and CDR2 is SMNVEV in the germline V gene (reference sequence).

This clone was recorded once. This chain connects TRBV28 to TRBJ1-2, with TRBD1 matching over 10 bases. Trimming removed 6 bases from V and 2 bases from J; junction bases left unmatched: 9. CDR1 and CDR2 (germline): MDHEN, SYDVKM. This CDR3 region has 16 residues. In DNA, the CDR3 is TGTGCCAGCAGGTCACCACCGGGACAGGGGAACTATGGCTACACCTTC. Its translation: CASRSPPGQGNYGYTF.

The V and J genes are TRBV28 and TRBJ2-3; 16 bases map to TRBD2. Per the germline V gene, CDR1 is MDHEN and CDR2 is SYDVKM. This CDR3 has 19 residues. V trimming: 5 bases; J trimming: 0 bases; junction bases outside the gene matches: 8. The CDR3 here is CASSPPGLAGGSSTDTQYF. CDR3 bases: TGTGCCAGCAGTCCCCCGGGACTAGCGGGAGGGTCGAGCACAGATACGCAGTATTTT.

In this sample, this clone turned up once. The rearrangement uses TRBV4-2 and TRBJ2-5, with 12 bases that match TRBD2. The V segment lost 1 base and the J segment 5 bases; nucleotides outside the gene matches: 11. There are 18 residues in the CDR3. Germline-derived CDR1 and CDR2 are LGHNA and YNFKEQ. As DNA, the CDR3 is TGTGCCAGCAGCCAAGGTGCTAGCGGGGGGGCCCGTGGGGAGACCCAGTACTTC. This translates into CASSQGASGGARGETQYF.

CDR3 loop: CASSVATGLNEQFF. In DNA, the CDR3 is TGTGCCAGCAGCGTAGCTACGGGACTAAATGAGCAGTTCTTC. V and J are TRBV9 and TRBJ2-1, with 7 bases fitting TRBD2. This CDR3 spans 14 amino acids. Germline-derived CDR1 and CDR2 are SGDLS and YYNGEE. Unmatched junction bases numbered 4, after V lost 0 bases and J lost 7 bases.

CDR3 residues: CASSNRDRGDNEQFF. In nucleotides, the CDR3 is TGTGCCAGCAGTAACCGGGACAGGGGGGACAATGAGCAGTTCTTC. The chain is built from TRBV6-5 and TRBJ2-1, with 11 nucleotides matching TRBD1. Germline CDR1 MNHEY, CDR2 SVGAGI. V was pared by 5 bases and J by 5 bases, with 5 bases of the junction left unmatched. The CDR3 consists of 15 residues.

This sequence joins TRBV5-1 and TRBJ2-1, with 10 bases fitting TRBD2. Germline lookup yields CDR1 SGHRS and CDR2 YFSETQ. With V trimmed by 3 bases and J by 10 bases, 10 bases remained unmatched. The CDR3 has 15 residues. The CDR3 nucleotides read TGCGCCAGCAGCTCCAGCGGGGGGGCGCATTCGGAGCAGTTCTTC. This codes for CASSSSGGAHSEQFF.

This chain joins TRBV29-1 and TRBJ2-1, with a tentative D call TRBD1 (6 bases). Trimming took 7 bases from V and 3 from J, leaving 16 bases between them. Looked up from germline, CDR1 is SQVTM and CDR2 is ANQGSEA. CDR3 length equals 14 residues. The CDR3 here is CSGCAGANYNEQFF. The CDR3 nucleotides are TGCAGCGGGTGCGCAGGGGCTAACTACAATGAGCAGTTCTTC.